This TCR beta chain was captured in a study of CD8 T cells in Susac syndrome. The RNA, roughly 0.5 to 1 ug, was put through reverse transcription using random hexamers. TCRdb called the immunoSEQ multiplex PCR reads again in MiXCR, with one record for every CDR3 protein. This table has about 180,000 distinct CDR3 sequences, about 94% appearing once. The sample comprised CD4+ T cells from PBMCs. The receptor comes from a human donor with multiple sclerosis.

The CDR3 nucleotides are TGCAGTGCTAGGCCATCGCGGGGGGGCCGGGAGACCCAGTACTTC. This translates into CSARPSRGGRETQYF. The chain couples TRBV20-1 to TRBJ2-5; 9 bases are shared with TRBD2. The junction had 10 bases not matched to a gene; V was cut back by 3 bases and J by 5 bases. CDR3 length equals 15 residues. Germline V lookup: CDR1 DFQATT, CDR2 SNEGSKA (reference sequence).